The 13 T cell receptor beta chains in this list originate from one sample, sequenced in a study of memory CD4+ T cells and cytomegalovirus serostatus. Using immunoSEQ multiplex PCR, the repertoire was profiled, and TCRdb retains in-frame clones only, with some absent. In the table there are some 45,000 clones, roughly 72% of which are singletons. The sort gate was single viable CD3+CD4+CD8-CD45RO+ cells for memory CD4+ T cells. Sequenced sample: memory CD4+ T cells from blood. The receptors stem from an adult in good health and CMV-seropositive.

This clone was detected only a few times. This sequence joins TRBV9 and TRBJ2-3; D tentatively fits TRBD1 or TRBD2 (5 bases each). The length of the CDR3 is 15 residues. Germline-derived CDR1 and CDR2 are SGDLS and YYNGEE. Trimming took off 0 bases at V and 5 bases at J, with 13 bases between the two ends. CDR3 DNA sequence: TGTGCCAGCAGCGTAGAAACGGGACGGATAGATACGCAGTATTTT. This encodes CASSVETGRIDTQYF.

The chain links TRBV11-1 to TRBJ2-1; TRBD1 aligns across 10 bases. CDR1 and CDR2 from the germline V gene are SGHAT and FQDESV (reference sequence). There are 15 residues in the CDR3. Losses at the gene ends were 7 bases for V and 4 bases for J; bases not matched to a gene: 7. CDR3 loop: CASNTGTGAYNEQFF. CDR3 nucleotide sequence: TGTGCCAGCAACACGGGGACAGGGGCATACAATGAGCAGTTCTTC.

The chain has TRBV5-8 and TRBJ2-2, with a tentative D call TRBD1 (6 bases). This CDR3 spans 14 amino acids. Trimming took 4 bases from V and 7 from J, leaving 14 bases between them. Germline-derived CDR1 and CDR2 are SGHTS and YDEGEE. CDR3 protein: CASSAATGFGELFF. CDR3 bases: TGTGCCAGCAGCGCCGCAACAGGGTTCGGGGAGCTGTTTTTT.

The chain uses TRBV5-1 and TRBJ1-1, with D perhaps TRBD1 (5 bases). The CDR3 is 14 amino acids. The germline CDR1 and CDR2 sequences are SGHRS and YFSETQ. The ends were cut back, 3 bases at V and 1 base at J, with 10 bases in the middle. The CDR3 region is CASSWGPGNTEAFF. The CDR3 nucleotides are TGCGCCAGCAGCTGGGGACCGGGGAACACTGAAGCTTTCTTT.

V and J are TRBV6-6 and TRBJ2-7; 9 bases agree with TRBD1. J was trimmed by 1 base and V by 8 bases; bases with no gene match: 3. CDR1 is MNHNY, CDR2 SVGAGI, per germline (reference sequence). This CDR3 is built from 13 residues. CDR3 protein: CASRDRVSYEQYF. The DNA of the CDR3 is TGTGCCAGCCGGGACAGGGTATCCTACGAGCAGTACTTC.

The chain is built from TRBV29-1 and TRBJ2-5, with 7 positions matching TRBD2. CDR3 length: 12 residues. The V gene's germline CDR1 is SQVTM and CDR2 ANQGSEA. V shed 5 bases, J shed 3 bases, and the junction held 3 bases outside the gene matches. The DNA for the CDR3 is TGCAGCGTTCGGCTAGCGGAAGAGACCCAGTACTTC. Its protein is CSVRLAEETQYF.

The sample holds a few counts of this clone. The chain is built from TRBV4-3 and TRBJ2-3, with 8 bases aligning to TRBD2. CDR3 length: 20 amino acids. The J segment lost 0 bases and the V segment lost 3 bases, leaving 17 bases of the junction unmatched. Germline V gene sequence: CDR1 LGHNA, CDR2 YSLEER. In DNA, the CDR3 is TGCGCCAGCAGCCAGATGCCTCCGTCGATAGCGGGGTTAAGCACAGATACGCAGTATTTT. Translating gives CASSQMPPSIAGLSTDTQYF.

This clone was counted between two and nine times. The V gene is TRBV27, the J gene TRBJ1-1; D ambiguous. The CDR3 totals 15 residues. Trimming took off 5 bases at V and 1 base at J, with 14 bases between the two ends. CDR1 is MNHEY, CDR2 SMNVEV, per germline (reference sequence). CDR3 bases: TGTGCCAGCAGTAAACGGGCACGGCAGAACACTGAAGCTTTCTTT. This sequence encodes CASSKRARQNTEAFF.

V is TRBV2 and J is TRBJ2-2, with 7 nucleotides matching TRBD1. Losses at the gene ends were 7 bases for V and 7 bases for J; bases not matched to a gene: 9. The CDR3 is made up of 14 amino acids. CDR1 and CDR2 (germline): SNHLY, FYNNEI. The CDR3 loop reads CASKPGQNIGELFF. The CDR3 DNA follows: TGTGCCAGCAAGCCGGGACAGAATATCGGGGAGCTGTTTTTT.

This clone has at least ten counts. The identical CDR3 is also encoded by other nucleotide sequences in the sample. The chain combines TRBV6-1 with TRBJ1-3; D not resolved. The ends were cut back, 2 bases at V and 3 bases at J, with 2 bases in the middle. Germline CDR1 and CDR2: MNHNS and SASEGT. The CDR3 spans 12 residues. The CDR3 region is CASSEFGNTIYF. CDR3 coding DNA: TGTGCCAGCAGTGAATTTGGAAACACCATATATTTT.

This chain links TRBV18 with TRBJ1-1; maybe TRBD1 (5 bases). The CDR3 consists of 14 residues. V shed 6 bases and J shed 1 base, with 12 bases lying between them. Germline CDR1 is KGHSH and CDR2 is LQKENI. CDR3 bases: TGTGCCAGCTCGTATTGGGGCAAGAACACTGAAGCTTTCTTT. Translating gives CASSYWGKNTEAFF.

The genes are TRBV2 and TRBJ2-7; no firm D call. V shed 5 bases and J shed 0 bases, with 8 bases lying between them. Germline V CDR1 and CDR2: SNHLY, FYNNEI. The CDR3 contains 13 residues. CDR3 coding DNA: TGTGCCAGCAGTTTTCGCAACTCCTACGAGCAGTACTTC. As protein: CASSFRNSYEQYF. Full variable domain (outside the CDR3, taken from reference TRBV2 and TRBJ2-7): EPEVTQTPSHQVTQMGQEVILRCVPISNHLYFYWYRQILGQKVEFLVSFYNNEISEKSEIFDDQFSVERPDGSNFTLKIRSTKLEDSAMYFCASSFRNSYEQYFGPGTRLTVT.

This chain uses TRBV5-8 with TRBJ1-5, with TRBD1 as a possible D gene (5 bases). This CDR3 is built from 15 residues. V was shortened by 4 bases and J by 0 bases, with 11 bases between the two germline ends. The germline CDR1 and CDR2 sequences are SGHTS and YDEGEE. The CDR3 DNA is TGTGCCAGCAGCCGGGGCAGTCATAGCAATCAGCCCCAGCATTTT. Translated: CASSRGSHSNQPQHF.